This T cell receptor beta chain was profiled in a study of CD8 T cells in Susac syndrome. An input of roughly 0.45 to 1 ug of RNA was subjected to reverse transcription using random hexamers. Amplification of TCR beta CDR3 used immunoSEQ multiplex PCR across 54 Vbeta and 13 Jbeta. TCRdb reanalysed the immunoSEQ multiplex PCR reads using MiXCR and keeps one entry per CDR3 protein. Among some 300,000 distinct CDR3 sequences listed, approximately 85% were seen once. The T cells that were sequenced for TCR beta were CD8+ and CD4+ cells from blood. The CDR3 loop spans 17 amino acids. Germline CDR1 reads SGHAT; CDR2 reads FQNNGV. Germline trimming cut 5 bases from V and 6 bases from J; bases unmatched to any gene: 14.

The sample consisted of CD8+ T cells from PBMCs. The J gene is TRBJ2-1, the V gene TRBV11-2, with 9 nucleotides matching TRBD1. The origin of this receptor is a human donor with multiple sclerosis. DNA for the CDR3: TGTGCCAGCAGCCCGGGGGCCGGAGGACAGGGGAGCAATGAGCAGTTCTTC. This sequence encodes CASSPGAGGQGSNEQFF.